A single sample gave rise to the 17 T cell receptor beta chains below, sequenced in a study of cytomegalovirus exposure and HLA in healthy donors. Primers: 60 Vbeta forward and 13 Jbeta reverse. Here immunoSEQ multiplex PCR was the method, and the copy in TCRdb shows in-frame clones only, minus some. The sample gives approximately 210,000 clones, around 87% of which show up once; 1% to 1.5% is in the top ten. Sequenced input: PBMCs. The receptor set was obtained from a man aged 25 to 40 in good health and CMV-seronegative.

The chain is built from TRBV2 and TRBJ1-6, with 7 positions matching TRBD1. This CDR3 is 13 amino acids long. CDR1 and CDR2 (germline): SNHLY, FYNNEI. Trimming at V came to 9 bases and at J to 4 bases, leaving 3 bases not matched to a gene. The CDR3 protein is CARQGPYNSPLHF. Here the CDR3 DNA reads TGTGCCAGACAGGGGCCTTATAATTCACCCCTCCACTTT.

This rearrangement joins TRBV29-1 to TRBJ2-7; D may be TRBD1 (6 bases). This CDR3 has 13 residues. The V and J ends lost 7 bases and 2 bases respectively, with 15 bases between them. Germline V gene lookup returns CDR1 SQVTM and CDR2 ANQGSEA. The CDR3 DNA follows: TGCAGCGCTAGAGAACAGGGAACCTACGAGCAGTACTTC. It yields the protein CSAREQGTYEQYF.

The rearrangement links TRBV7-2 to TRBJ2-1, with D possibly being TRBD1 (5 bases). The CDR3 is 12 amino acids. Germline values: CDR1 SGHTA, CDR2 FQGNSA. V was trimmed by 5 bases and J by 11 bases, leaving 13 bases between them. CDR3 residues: CASSVSYRKQFF. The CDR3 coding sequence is TGTGCCAGCAGCGTATCATACAGGAAGCAGTTCTTC.

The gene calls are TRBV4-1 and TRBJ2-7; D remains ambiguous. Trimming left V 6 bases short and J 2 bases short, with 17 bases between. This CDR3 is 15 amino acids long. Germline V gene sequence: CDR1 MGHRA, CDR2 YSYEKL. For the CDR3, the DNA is TGCGCCAGCAGACAGACAACCTCCTCACCCTACGAGCAGTACTTC. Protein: CASRQTTSSPYEQYF.

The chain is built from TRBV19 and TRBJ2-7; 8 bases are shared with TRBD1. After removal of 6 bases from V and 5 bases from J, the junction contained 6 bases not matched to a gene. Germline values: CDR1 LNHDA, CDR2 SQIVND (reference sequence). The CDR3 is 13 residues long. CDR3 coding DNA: TGTGCCAGTAGACCCGGACAGGGCGACGAGCAGTACTTC. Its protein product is CASRPGQGDEQYF.

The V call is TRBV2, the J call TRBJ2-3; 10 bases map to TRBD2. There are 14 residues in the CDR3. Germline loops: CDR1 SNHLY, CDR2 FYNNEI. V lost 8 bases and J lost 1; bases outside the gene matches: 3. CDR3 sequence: CASSSGGGTDTQYF. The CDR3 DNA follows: TGTGCCAGCTCAAGCGGGGGGGGCACAGATACGCAGTATTTT.

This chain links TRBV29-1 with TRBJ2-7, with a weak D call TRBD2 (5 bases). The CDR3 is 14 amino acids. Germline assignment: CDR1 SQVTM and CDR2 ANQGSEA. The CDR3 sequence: CGMGPDCPPYEQYF. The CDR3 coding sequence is TGCGGCATGGGCCCGGACTGCCCTCCCTACGAGCAGTACTTC.

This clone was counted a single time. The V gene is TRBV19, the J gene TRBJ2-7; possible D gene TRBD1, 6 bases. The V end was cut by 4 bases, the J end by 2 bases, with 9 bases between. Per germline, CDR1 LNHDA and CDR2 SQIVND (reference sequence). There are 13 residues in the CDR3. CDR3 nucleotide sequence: TGTGCCAGTAGTAGAGGGACAACCTACGAGCAGTACTTC. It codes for CASSRGTTYEQYF.

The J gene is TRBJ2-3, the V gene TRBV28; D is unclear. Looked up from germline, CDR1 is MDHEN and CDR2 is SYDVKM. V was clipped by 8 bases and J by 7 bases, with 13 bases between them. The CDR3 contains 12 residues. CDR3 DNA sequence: TGTGCCAGCGGGCTCGCCTACAATACGCAGTATTTT. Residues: CASGLAYNTQYF.

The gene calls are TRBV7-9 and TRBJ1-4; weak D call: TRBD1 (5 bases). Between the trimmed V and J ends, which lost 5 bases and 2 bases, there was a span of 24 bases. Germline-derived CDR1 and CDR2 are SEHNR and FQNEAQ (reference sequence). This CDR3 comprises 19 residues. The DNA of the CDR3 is TGTGCCAGCAGCGCGGCGGTATGGGGGGGTAGATCGACTAATGAAAAACTGTTTTTT. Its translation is CASSAAVWGGRSTNEKLFF.

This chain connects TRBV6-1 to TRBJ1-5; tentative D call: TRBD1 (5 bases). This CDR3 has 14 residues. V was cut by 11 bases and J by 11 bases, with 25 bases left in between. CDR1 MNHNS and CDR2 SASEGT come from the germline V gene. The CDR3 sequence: CASRPGSDGGSQHF. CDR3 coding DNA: TGTGCCTCAAGACCAGGGTCCGATGGGGGGTCCCAGCATTTT.

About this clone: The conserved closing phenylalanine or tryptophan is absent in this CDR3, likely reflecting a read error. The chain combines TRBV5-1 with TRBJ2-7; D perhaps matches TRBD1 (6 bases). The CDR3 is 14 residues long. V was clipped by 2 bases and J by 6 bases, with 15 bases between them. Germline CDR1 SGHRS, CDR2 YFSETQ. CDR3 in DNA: TGCGCCAGCAGCTTTCGGTATCAAGGGGGCGAGCAGTACCTC. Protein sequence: CASSFRYQGGEQYL.

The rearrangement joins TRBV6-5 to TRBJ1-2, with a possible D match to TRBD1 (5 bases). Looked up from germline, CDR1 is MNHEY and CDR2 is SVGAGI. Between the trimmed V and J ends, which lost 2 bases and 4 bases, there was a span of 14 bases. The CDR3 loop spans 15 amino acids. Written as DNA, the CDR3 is TGTGCCAGCAGTTACACCCGGACACCAAGCTATGGCTACACCTTC. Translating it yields CASSYTRTPSYGYTF.

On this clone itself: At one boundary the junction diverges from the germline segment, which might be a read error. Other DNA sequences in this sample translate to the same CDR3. In nucleotides, the CDR3 is TGTGCCAGCAGCTTAGAGGATTCCAGGGAAAAGCTGTTTTTT. Encoded protein: CASSLEDSREKLFF. The chain is built from TRBV7-2 and TRBJ1-4; a possible D gene is TRBD1 (5 bases). The CDR3 is made up of 14 amino acids. Germline CDR1 SGHTA, CDR2 FQGNSA.

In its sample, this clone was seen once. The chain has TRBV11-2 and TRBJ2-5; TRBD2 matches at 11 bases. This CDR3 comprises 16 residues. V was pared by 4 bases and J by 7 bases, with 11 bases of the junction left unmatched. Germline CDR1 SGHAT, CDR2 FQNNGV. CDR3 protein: CASSSTLAGGMGTQYF. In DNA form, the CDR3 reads TGTGCCAGCAGCTCAACCTTAGCGGGGGGGATGGGGACCCAGTACTTC.

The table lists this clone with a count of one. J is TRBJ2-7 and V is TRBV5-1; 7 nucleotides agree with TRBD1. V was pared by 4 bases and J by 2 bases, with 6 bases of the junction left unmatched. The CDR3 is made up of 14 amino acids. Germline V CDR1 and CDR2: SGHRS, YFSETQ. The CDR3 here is CASSPIGQAYEQYF. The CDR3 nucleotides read TGCGCCAGCAGCCCTATCGGACAGGCCTACGAGCAGTACTTC.

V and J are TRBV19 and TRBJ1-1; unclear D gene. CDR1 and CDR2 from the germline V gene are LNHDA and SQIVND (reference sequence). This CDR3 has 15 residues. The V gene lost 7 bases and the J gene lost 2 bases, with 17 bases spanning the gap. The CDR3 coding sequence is TGTGCCAGTAACCCCCAGGTTTTGTCCAACACTGAAGCTTTCTTT. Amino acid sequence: CASNPQVLSNTEAFF.